The sample holds one count of the clone carrying this TCR beta chain. This specimen comes from a study of technical replicates of blood from a few donors. The CDR3 runs 14 residues. Trimming pared 7 bases from V and 0 bases from J, leaving 11 bases between. The germline CDR1 and CDR2 sequences are SNHLY and FYNNEI. Libraries were prepared by immunoSEQ multiplex PCR; TCRdb keeps only in-frame clonotypes and omits some of them. The data contain about 76,000 clones, 90% to 95% of them singletons. Sequenced sample: T cells isolated from PBMCs. The origin of this receptor is a human donor in good health. This chain connects TRBV2 to TRBJ2-3, with a weak D call TRBD1 (6 bases). The CDR3 sequence is CASTGAASTDTQYF. CDR3 nucleotide sequence: TGTGCCAGCACAGGGGCGGCTAGCACAGATACGCAGTATTTT.